These 21 T cell receptor beta chains were sequenced from one sample in a study of blood T cell repertoires in COVID-19. Libraries were prepared by immunoSEQ multiplex PCR; TCRdb keeps only in-frame clonotypes and omits some of them. The table lists around 60,000 clones, more than 75% of them singletons. Sequences were obtained from peripheral blood. The source of these receptors is a man aged 60 to 75 with acute or convalescent COVID-19.

The rearrangement links TRBV5-1 to TRBJ2-7, with 7 bases aligning to TRBD1. With V trimmed by 0 bases and J by 5 bases, 8 bases remained unmatched. Germline assignment: CDR1 SGHRS and CDR2 YFSETQ. The CDR3 has 15 residues. The chain's CDR3 is CASSLEQGRLDEQYF. Written as DNA, the CDR3 is TGCGCCAGCAGCTTGGAACAGGGGCGGCTCGACGAGCAGTACTTC.

The rearrangement uses TRBV2 and TRBJ1-4; D uncertain. The V and J ends lost 4 bases and 0 bases respectively, with 9 bases between them. Germline CDR1 is SNHLY and CDR2 is FYNNEI. The CDR3 runs to 15 residues. The CDR3 sequence: CASSVPSATNEKLFF. Written as DNA, the CDR3 is TGTGCCAGCAGTGTCCCCTCGGCAACTAATGAAAAACTGTTTTTT.

The chain employs TRBV14 and TRBJ2-4; a possible D gene is TRBD2 (5 bases). The germline V gene has CDR1 SGHDN and CDR2 FVKESK. The CDR3 consists of 12 residues. The germline V and J ends were trimmed by 1 base and 7 bases, with 5 bases remaining between them. The CDR3 sequence is CASSQGGNIQYF. The CDR3 region has the DNA TGTGCCAGCAGCCAAGGCGGGAACATTCAGTACTTC.

This chain links TRBV30 with TRBJ2-6, with 7 nucleotides matching TRBD1. In germline, CDR1 is GTSNPN, CDR2 SVGIG (reference sequence). J was trimmed by 0 bases and V by 2 bases; bases with no gene match: 4. The CDR3 is 16 residues long. CDR3 region: CAWSRDRTSGANVLTF. CDR3 DNA: TGTGCCTGGAGTAGGGACAGAACCTCTGGGGCCAACGTCCTGACTTTC. Supplemented by reference TRBV30 and TRBJ2-6, the full variable domain reads SQTIHQWPATLVQPVGSPLSLECTVEGTSNPNLYWYRQAAGRGLQLLFYSVGIGQISSEVPQNLSASRPQDRQFILSSKKLLLSDSGFYLCAWSRDRTSGANVLTFGAGSRLTVL.

The chain employs TRBV6-5 and TRBJ1-4, with TRBD1 matching over 7 bases. CDR3 length: 14 amino acids. Trimming took 5 bases from V and 4 from J; bases not matched to a gene: 4. Germline CDR1 is MNHEY and CDR2 is SVGAGI. The CDR3 reads CASSPRDSNEKLFF. CDR3 DNA sequence: TGTGCCAGCAGTCCCCGGGACAGTAATGAAAAACTGTTTTTT.

This clone has a single count. This chain joins TRBV7-9 and TRBJ1-2; the match to TRBD1 covers 7 bases. V shed 3 bases and J 7 bases; nucleotides not matched to a gene: 5. Germline assignment: CDR1 SEHNR and CDR2 FQNEAQ (reference sequence). CDR3 size: 13 residues. DNA for the CDR3: TGTGCCAGCAGCTTGAAGGGGGCGGGTGGCTACACCTTC. Protein: CASSLKGAGGYTF.

V is TRBV11-2 and J is TRBJ2-5; 15 bases align to TRBD2. Trimming removed 5 bases from V and 1 base from J; junction bases left unmatched: 5. Germline values: CDR1 SGHAT, CDR2 FQNNGV. The CDR3 consists of 17 residues. The CDR3 reads CASSRGTSGGFQETQYF. In DNA form, the CDR3 reads TGTGCCAGCAGCCGAGGGACTAGCGGGGGGTTCCAAGAGACCCAGTACTTC.

The rearrangement uses TRBV2 and TRBJ2-7, with 7 bases matching TRBD1. CDR1 and CDR2 from the germline V gene are SNHLY and FYNNEI. The J segment lost 4 bases and the V segment lost 4 bases, leaving 7 bases of the junction unmatched. The CDR3 is 14 residues long. For the CDR3, the DNA is TGTGCCAGCAGTGTCGGACAGGCAGATTACGAGCAGTACTTC. This codes for CASSVGQADYEQYF.

This clone was counted between two and nine times. The gene calls are TRBV5-8 and TRBJ1-5, with 8 bases matching TRBD1. The CDR3 covers 16 residues. V dropped 4 bases and J dropped 5; count of bases not matched to a gene: 11. CDR1 is SGHTS and CDR2 is YDEGEE in the germline V gene. The CDR3 nucleotides are TGTGCCAGCAGCCCTGCAGGGGGACAGGTCTATCAGCCCCAGCATTTT. It codes for CASSPAGGQVYQPQHF. Complete variable domain (other parts from reference TRBV5-8 and TRBJ1-5): EAGVTQSPTHLIKTRGQQATLRCSPISGHTSVYWYQQALGLGLQFLLWYDEGEERNRGNFPPRFSGRQFPNYSSELNVNALELEDSALYLCASSPAGGQVYQPQHFGDGTRLSIL.

The gene calls are TRBV27 and TRBJ1-6; 9 nucleotides line up with TRBD1. V lost 5 bases, J lost 8 bases, and 10 bases stayed unmatched. The CDR3 has 16 amino acids. CDR1 and CDR2 from the germline V gene are MNHEY and SMNVEV (reference sequence). CDR3 DNA sequence: TGTGCCAGCAGTCGCTCTACGGGACAGGGTTATTCACCCCTCCACTTT. Translated: CASSRSTGQGYSPLHF.

The rearrangement links TRBV9 to TRBJ1-1, with 9 bases that match TRBD1. Per germline, CDR1 SGDLS and CDR2 YYNGEE. This CDR3 comprises 13 residues. V lost 7 bases, J lost 6 bases, and 7 bases stayed unmatched. In nucleotides, the CDR3 is TGTGCCAGCGGCCGGGACAGGGCAGCTGAAGCTTTCTTT. Its protein is CASGRDRAAEAFF.

Notes on this clone: At one end, the junction sequence differs from germline, possibly due to a read error. This rearrangement joins TRBV9 to TRBJ1-2; maybe TRBD1 (5 bases). Germline CDR1 reads SGDLS; CDR2 reads YYNGEE. This CDR3 is 13 amino acids long. This CDR3 is CASSGDPSGPRSF. CDR3 nucleotide sequence: TGTGCCAGCAGCGGTGATCCTTCAGGGCCGCGCTCCTTC.

The chain has TRBV6-5 and TRBJ1-2; no clear D gene. The CDR3 extends over 15 amino acids. Germline V lookup: CDR1 MNHEY, CDR2 SVGAGI. Trimming stripped 8 bases from V and 3 bases from J, with 19 bases between. CDR3 coding DNA: TGTGCCAGCCGAAGCTGGAGGGATCCTCACTATGGCTACACCTTC. Protein product: CASRSWRDPHYGYTF.

This clone has a handful of counts. The chain recombines TRBV20-1 with TRBJ1-4; TRBD1 matches at 7 bases. J was trimmed by 7 bases and V by 3 bases; bases with no gene match: 17. Germline V gene data show CDR1 as DFQATT and CDR2 as SNEGSKA (reference sequence). The CDR3 loop spans 17 amino acids. The CDR3 loop reads CSASTGTASVRAEKLFF. CDR3 bases: TGCAGTGCTAGTACCGGGACAGCGTCCGTTAGAGCTGAAAAACTGTTTTTT.

The genes are TRBV28 and TRBJ1-5; a possible D gene is TRBD1 (5 bases). Germline CDR1 reads MDHEN; CDR2 reads SYDVKM. The CDR3 has 16 residues. V was cut by 5 bases and J by 4 bases, with 18 bases left in between. The CDR3 region is CASSIERNRLNQPQHF. CDR3 coding DNA: TGTGCCAGCAGTATCGAACGGAACAGGCTGAATCAGCCCCAGCATTTT.

The chain combines TRBV7-8 with TRBJ2-6, with D perhaps matching TRBD2 (6 bases). CDR1 is SGHVS, CDR2 FQNEAQ, per germline. V was cut by 5 bases and J by 0 bases, with 14 bases left in between. The CDR3 consists of 17 residues. CDR3: CASSHRGGTSGANVLTF. Here the CDR3 DNA reads TGTGCCAGCAGCCACCGGGGAGGAACCTCTGGGGCCAACGTCCTGACTTTC.

This clone has a single count. The V gene is TRBV6-1, the J gene TRBJ1-5; 8 bases map to TRBD1. The CDR3 consists of 13 residues. Germline CDR1 and CDR2: MNHNS and SASEGT. The trim removed 3 bases at V and 7 bases at J, leaving 2 bases unmatched. The chain's CDR3 is CASSETGAQPQHF. For the CDR3, the DNA is TGTGCCAGCAGTGAGACAGGGGCGCAGCCCCAGCATTTT.

This chain connects TRBV5-6 to TRBJ2-3; D gene unclear. Germline V gene sequence: CDR1 SGHDT, CDR2 YYEEEE. The CDR3 spans 16 residues. Trimming pared 4 bases from V and 0 bases from J, leaving 15 bases between. CDR3 residues: CASSLTIDSSTDTQYF. The CDR3 DNA reads as TGTGCCAGCAGCCTCACCATAGATTCTAGCACAGATACGCAGTATTTT.

The genes are TRBV5-5 and TRBJ2-2; 10 positions match TRBD2. V shed 2 bases, J shed 7 bases, and the junction held 5 bases outside the gene matches. CDR1 and CDR2 from the germline V gene are SGHKS and YYEKEE (reference sequence). The CDR3 is 15 residues long. In nucleotides, the CDR3 is TGTGCCAGCAGCTTAGCGGGGGGGCCAGGCGGGGAGCTGTTTTTT. Protein product: CASSLAGGPGGELFF.

CDR3 nucleotides: TGTGCCAGCAGCCAAGGCACAGGGAGTGTAAGGTGGCAGTACTTC. Protein product: CASSQGTGSVRWQYF. The chain carries TRBV4-2 and TRBJ2-7; D may be TRBD1 (6 bases). The CDR3 is 15 amino acids. Germline V gene lookup returns CDR1 LGHNA and CDR2 YNFKEQ. V lost 1 base to trimming and J lost 9 bases, with 19 bases between them.

The rearrangement links TRBV6-6 to TRBJ2-7; D possibly corresponds to TRBD2 (6 bases). CDR3 length: 12 amino acids. Germline V gene data show CDR1 as MNHNY and CDR2 as SVGAGI (reference sequence). Trimming shortened V by 4 bases and J by 7 bases, and 11 bases separated the two germline ends. The CDR3 here is CASSSPAGEQYF. The CDR3 region has the DNA TGTGCCAGCAGTTCCCCCGCGGGGGAGCAGTACTTC.